This T cell receptor beta chain was retrieved from a study of T-cell memory formation after mild COVID-19 listed by TCRdb under 2021. Regarding the research as a whole: Most TCR sequence clusters were specific to one of the two donors. Two young, previously healthy adult volunteers made up the cohort, one male and one female. Longitudinal TCRalpha and TCRbeta repertoire sequencing tracked T-cell clones expanding and contracting after mild COVID-19 in two donors.

The table lists this clonotype with a few counts. No antigen is known for it. The input lacks base qualities; no much larger clone sits a single base away. The V end loses 0 bases and the J end loses 5 bases, and a stretch of 5 bases separates them. From the cysteine through the phenylalanine, the CDR3 covers 12 amino acids. Of all the DNA, just the CDR3 is kept, 36 bases in frame from base 1. The germline V gene yields SGHTA for CDR1 and FQGNSA for CDR2. PBMCs were isolated by Ficoll-Paque density gradient centrifugation. The sequencing machine was an Illumina NovaSeq 6000. cDNA libraries for TCRalpha and TCRbeta were prepared by 5'RACE using constant-segment primers, with sample barcodes and unique molecular identifiers added. RNA was extracted from every sample with Trizol reagent. Amplification of the libraries took two PCR steps, and the second step added a second sample barcode plus Illumina TruSeq adapters. Sequencing of libraries was performed on an Illumina NovaSeq with 2 x 150 bp paired-end reads. As for how the authors treated the data: Reads were demultiplexed and collapsed into UMI-guided consensus sequences with migec v1.2.7. Using mixcr v2.1.11, UMI consensuses were aligned to TRA and TRB V and J templates and then assembled into clonotypes. Clonotypes were classified as expanded or contracted when called significant by both edgeR and NoisET, with noise models trained on biological replicates. For edgeR calls, the thresholds were a false discovery rate-adjusted p below 0.01 and a log2 fold-change of 1. As an exploratory analysis of dynamics, max-normalized trajectories of the 1000 most abundant clonotypes were examined with PCA combined with hierarchical clustering. The CD4 or CD8 phenotype of responding clones was assigned using the separately sequenced CD4+ and CD8+ repertoires. The raw public data were reprocessed by TCRdb itself: fastp quality trimming at Q25, MiXCR clonotype calling, in-frame beta chains only. Rows are unified per CDR3 protein, each entry keeping the most common DNA and genes. The V and J calls were determined by TCRdb, not by the authors. This sample holds 300,000 to 350,000 distinct CDR3 sequences; roughly an eighth were observed only once. 21% of the sample goes to the ten largest clones.

Study-level results and caveats: Only a couple of mild cases were covered by the study, and larger cohorts that include severe cases with pre-infection samples were considered necessary. Some responding clones were detected in pre-infection memory, suggesting pre-existing cross-reactive memory T cells joined the SARS-CoV-2 response. Contracting CD4+ clones were located mainly in the CM and EM memory subsets, whereas CD8+ clones were found to be enriched in EMRA. SARS-CoV-2 specificity was not confirmed for the second-wave clones peaking on day 37. Clones contracting from day 15 to 85 had balanced CD4/CD8 phenotypes, while a second wave expanding from day 15 to 37 was biased towards CD4+.

Specimen: PBMCs or a T cell subset sorted from them (not recorded which). This sequence was found in a man younger than 35 who had mild COVID-19 (a few samples of this study predate the infection). The sample titles of this study are shuffled in the database, so cell type and time point are left out; the donor was told from shared clones. The chain is assembled from TRBV7-2 and TRBJ2-7; the D segment cannot be called with confidence. CDR3 loop: CASSLATDEQYF. The DNA is as follows: TGTGCCAGCAGCTTAGCGACGGACGAGCAGTACTTC.